These 2 T cell receptor beta chains came from one sample sequenced in a study of Ad26.COV2.S vaccination and SARS-CoV-2 variants. Described treatment: 19 received Ad26.COV2.S at low or high dose, single or two shots; about 5 received placebo; per-sample allocation not given. All samples were drawn on day 63, counting from the first vaccine or placebo injection. Sequenced by immunoSEQ multiplex PCR; TCRdb stores in-frame clones only, minus some. The sample lists fewer than 600,000 clones; roughly nine tenths were seen once. Sequences were derived from peripheral blood, sampled in a trial of Ad26.COV2.S vaccine versus placebo. These receptors all come from a person aged 18-60 years who received the Ad26.COV2.S COVID-19 vaccine or a placebo.

The genes are TRBV3-1 (or the pseudogene TRBV3-2) and TRBJ2-1, with D possibly being TRBD2 (5 bases). The CDR3 is 17 residues long. Per germline, CDR1 LGHDT and CDR2 YNNKEL (reference sequence). Deletions cut 0 bases from V and 0 bases from J, with 12 bases between. As DNA, the CDR3 is TGTGCCAGCAGCCAAGATCGAGGGAGTAGCTCCTACAATGAGCAGTTCTTC. It translates to CASSQDRGSSSYNEQFF.

The chain joins TRBV6-4 to TRBJ2-1; 9 bases are a match to TRBD1. The CDR3 spans 19 residues. Trimming took 7 bases from V and 0 from J; bases not matched to a gene: 16. Germline loops: CDR1 MRHNA, CDR2 SNTAGT. The CDR3 region has the DNA TGTGCCAGCACGCATTGCGACAGGGGGATGACCTGCTCCTACAATGAGCAGTTCTTC. This codes for CASTHCDRGMTCSYNEQFF.